A selection of T cell receptor beta chains follows, all from one sample in a study of T cells in Graves' hyperthyroidism and ophthalmopathy. Via MiXCR, TCRdb re-called the multiplex PCR reads, giving one row per CDR3 protein. The repertoire holds hundreds of thousands of distinct CDR3 sequences, with more than 20% as singletons. The sample consisted of blood. These receptors came from a man in his thirties or forties with Graves' ophthalmopathy. The CDR3 runs from the conserved cysteine through the conserved F or W. The D gene is left open where the match is weak. Size tells how often a clone was seen (once, few, many) or the class of an expanded clone, and some rows leave it out.

D gene: TRBD2
J gene: TRBJ2-7
V gene: TRBV28
clone size: many
CDR3 DNA: TGTGCCAGCAGGCCCTCAAGACTAGCGGATAATTACGAGCAGTACTTC
CDR3 protein: CASRPSRLADNYEQYF

D gene: NA
J gene: TRBJ2-2
V gene: TRBV10-1
clone size: NA
CDR3 DNA: TGCGCCAGCAGTAAGACAGGGAACACCGGGGAGCTGTTTTTT
CDR3 protein: CASSKTGNTGELFF

D gene: NA
J gene: TRBJ2-1
V gene: TRBV5-1
clone size: many
CDR3 DNA: TGCGCCAGCAGCTTGTCACTAGCTCGCAATGAGCAGTTCTTC
CDR3 protein: CASSLSLARNEQFF

D gene: NA
J gene: TRBJ2-1
V gene: TRBV28
clone size: few
CDR3 DNA: TGTGCCAGCAGTTTATTGCCGGGTCCTGGGAATGAGCAGTTCTTC
CDR3 protein: CASSLLPGPGNEQFF

D gene: NA
J gene: TRBJ1-1
V gene: TRBV3-1
clone size: few
CDR3 DNA: TGTGTCAGCAGCCAGACAGGAAGGAAAACTGAAGCTTTCTTT
CDR3 protein: CVSSQTGRKTEAFF

D gene: NA
J gene: TRBJ1-2
V gene: TRBV6-2/TRBV6-3
clone size: many
CDR3 DNA: TGTGCCAGCAGTTACATGGAGCACTATGGCTACACCTTC
CDR3 protein: CASSYMEHYGYTF

D gene: TRBD1
J gene: TRBJ2-7
V gene: TRBV19
clone size: NA
CDR3 DNA: TGTGCCAGTAGTATCCGGGGACAGAACGAGCAGTACTTC
CDR3 protein: CASSIRGQNEQYF

D gene: NA
J gene: TRBJ2-7
V gene: TRBV4-1
clone size: NA
CDR3 DNA: TGCGCCAGCAGCCAAACCCAGGGTGCAGTCCACTACGAGCAGTACTTC
CDR3 protein: CASSQTQGAVHYEQYF

D gene: TRBD1
J gene: TRBJ2-7
V gene: TRBV6-1
clone size: NA
CDR3 DNA: TGTGCCAGCAGTGATAACAGGGGCTACGAGCAGTACTTC
CDR3 protein: CASSDNRGYEQYF

D gene: NA
J gene: TRBJ2-2
V gene: TRBV6-2/TRBV6-3
clone size: NA
CDR3 DNA: TGTGCCAGCAGTTACCTCGGGACCGGGTTAGAGGAGCTGTTTTTT
CDR3 protein: CASSYLGTGLEELFF

D gene: NA
J gene: TRBJ2-7
V gene: TRBV3-1
clone size: many
CDR3 DNA: TGTGCCAGCAGCCAATCGGTATTCGCCTACGAGCAGTACTTC
CDR3 protein: CASSQSVFAYEQYF

D gene: NA
J gene: TRBJ2-1
V gene: TRBV15
clone size: NA
CDR3 DNA: TGTGCCACCAGCAGAGATTTGGGAACCGACAATGAGCAGTTCTTC
CDR3 protein: CATSRDLGTDNEQFF

D gene: NA
J gene: TRBJ2-7
V gene: TRBV14
clone size: few
CDR3 DNA: TGTGCCAGCAGCCAGACGGAGCGCTACGGGCAGTACTTC
CDR3 protein: CASSQTERYGQYF

D gene: NA
J gene: TRBJ2-5
V gene: TRBV20-1
clone size: few
CDR3 DNA: TGCAGTGCCAGGGGGGACCGTGGGCTAGGGACCCAGTACTTC
CDR3 protein: CSARGDRGLGTQYF

D gene: NA
J gene: TRBJ1-2
V gene: TRBV4-2
clone size: NA
CDR3 DNA: TGTGCCAGCAGCCATGAGGAGGGACCCGGGGTTTACTATGGCTACACCTTC
CDR3 protein: CASSHEEGPGVYYGYTF

D gene: TRBD2
J gene: TRBJ2-7
V gene: TRBV5-1
clone size: many
CDR3 DNA: TGCGCCAGCAGCTTGGGGACTAGCGTGGCCTACGAGCAGTACTTC
CDR3 protein: CASSLGTSVAYEQYF

D gene: NA
J gene: TRBJ1-1
V gene: TRBV18
clone size: NA
CDR3 DNA: TGTGCCAGCTCACCACGTCGGGAGGGAATGAACACTGAAGCTTTCTTT
CDR3 protein: CASSPRREGMNTEAFF

D gene: TRBD2
J gene: TRBJ2-1
V gene: TRBV6-1
clone size: few
CDR3 DNA: TGTGCCAGCAGTGAAGCTCCCTGGGGCGGGAGCCCCTACAATGAGCAGTTCTTC
CDR3 protein: CASSEAPWGGSPYNEQFF

D gene: TRBD1
J gene: TRBJ2-2
V gene: TRBV4-1
clone size: NA
CDR3 DNA: TGCGCCAGCAGCCTGTTATGGACAGGGACGTCGAACACCGGGGAGCTGTTTTTT
CDR3 protein: CASSLLWTGTSNTGELFF

D gene: NA
J gene: TRBJ2-1
V gene: TRBV12-3/TRBV12-4
clone size: few
CDR3 DNA: TGTGCCAGCAATTGGGGAGTGAATGAGCAGTTCTTC
CDR3 protein: CASNWGVNEQFF

D gene: NA
J gene: TRBJ2-7
V gene: TRBV20-1
clone size: few
CDR3 DNA: TGCAGCTTGGGTGGGGACCAGCTTTACGAGCAGTACTTC
CDR3 protein: CSLGGDQLYEQYF

D gene: TRBD2
J gene: TRBJ2-7
V gene: TRBV20-1
clone size: few
CDR3 DNA: TGCAGTGCTAGAGGACTAGCGGGAGTAGAGCAGTACTTC
CDR3 protein: CSARGLAGVEQYF